The clone carrying this T cell receptor beta chain was observed many times. These data belong to a study of post-analysis software for immune sequencing data. Unique molecular identifiers were present in the TCR beta cDNA libraries. TCRdb processed the PCR reads anew with MiXCR; each CDR3 protein has one entry. Here the sample spans approximately 160,000 distinct CDR3 sequences, approximately 30% being singletons. This TCR came from a girl aged 10-17 years with multiple sclerosis. The sequenced material came from blood.

The CDR3 DNA sequence: TGTGCCAGCAGCCAAACAGGGTCGGGCTATGGCTACACCTTC. Its translation: CASSQTGSGYGYTF. The chain combines TRBV7-2 with TRBJ1-2, with a possible D match to TRBD1 (6 bases). CDR1 is SGHTA, CDR2 FQGNSA, per germline. This CDR3 is 14 amino acids long. The ends were cut back, 5 bases at V and 4 bases at J, with 14 bases in the middle.